This T cell receptor (beta chain) emerged from a study of Graves' ophthalmopathy and Graves' hyperthyroidism. Notes on the study in general: With 70.59% sensitivity and more than 72% specificity, the model predicted ophthalmopathy progression.

The authors enrolled newly diagnosed hyperthyroidism patients aged 18 to 65 with under 2 months' duration. Other autoimmune diseases, uncontrolled infections, pregnancy and lactation each led to patient exclusion. Amplification from RNA transcripts yielded the TCR beta CDR3 regions. RT-PCR in the first round used HTBI primers; a second-round multiplex PCR followed. TCRdb independently ran MiXCR on the multiplex PCR reads; one entry per CDR3 protein. There are 620,000 or so distinct CDR3 sequences in the sample; 20% to 25% occur only once, and approximately 6.5% lies in the top ten. About this clonotype itself: The antigen is not known.

The TCR comes from a woman aged 18 to 35 with stable Graves' hyperthyroidism. Some clones in this sample may be carry-over from other donors' samples. The sample was peripheral blood.

The CDR3 protein is CASSPQANFWEGYTF. DNA for the CDR3: TGTGCCAGCTCACCACAGGCAAACTTTTGGGAAGGCTACACCTTC. The genes are TRBV18 and TRBJ1-2; D gene ambiguous. The germline V gene encodes CDR1 KGHSH and CDR2 LQKENI. CDR3 length: 15 residues. The ends were cut back, 1 base at V and 8 bases at J, with 17 bases in the middle.